What follows are 8 T cell receptor beta chains derived from one specimen sequenced in a study of graft-versus-host responses after intestinal transplantation. Produced via immunoSEQ multiplex PCR; TCRdb's table is partial and in-frame only. The table has almost 85,000 clones, around 91% seen once. These receptors are not linked to any known antigen. The sequencing here drew on unstimulated CD4+ T cells sorted from spleen or lymph node cells, taken before intestinal transplant. The receptors originated from a human donor who received an intestinal transplant.

The chain is built from TRBV27 and TRBJ1-2; the match to TRBD1 covers 7 bases. Germline V gene sequence: CDR1 MNHEY, CDR2 SMNVEV (reference sequence). V trimming: 3 bases; J trimming: 4 bases; junction bases outside the gene matches: 11. This CDR3 contains 16 residues. The CDR3 region has the DNA TGTGCCAGCAGTTTCCAAAACCGACAGGGCGGCTATGGCTACACCTTC. This translates into CASSFQNRQGGYGYTF.

The V gene is TRBV11-2, the J gene TRBJ2-7; 10 positions agree with TRBD2. This CDR3 contains 16 residues. V dropped 2 bases and J dropped 12; count of bases not matched to a gene: 16. CDR1 is SGHAT, CDR2 FQNNGV, per germline. The CDR3 spells CASSLKAPSGGARSYF. In DNA, the CDR3 is TGTGCCAGCAGCTTAAAGGCCCCTAGCGGGGGAGCTAGGTCGTACTTC. Full variable domain (missing parts from reference TRBV11-2 and TRBJ2-7): EAGVAQSPRYKIIEKRQSVAFWCNPISGHATLYWYQQILGQGPKLLIQFQNNGVVDDSQLPKDRFSAERLKGVDSTLKIQPAKLEDSAVYLCASSLKAPSGGARSYFGPGTRLTVT.

The V and J genes are TRBV29-1 and TRBJ1-2, with 7 bases matching TRBD1. Trimming removed 3 bases from V and 2 bases from J; junction bases left unmatched: 0. Germline V gene data show CDR1 as SQVTM and CDR2 as ANQGSEA. The CDR3 spans 12 residues. The CDR3 nucleotides are TGCAGCGTTGAGGGACAGAACTATGGCTACACCTTC. Translation: CSVEGQNYGYTF. The whole variable domain, filled in from reference TRBV29-1 and TRBJ1-2, reads SAVISQKPSRDICQRGTSLTIQCQVDSQVTMMFWYRQQPGQSLTLIATANQGSEATYESGFVIDKFPISRPNLTFSTLTVSNMSPEDSSIYLCSVEGQNYGYTFGSGTRLTVV.

V is TRBV12-5 and J is TRBJ2-7; 7 bases align to TRBD1. Germline V gene lookup returns CDR1 LGHNT and CDR2 FRNRAP. Germline trimming cut 2 bases from V and 4 bases from J; bases unmatched to any gene: 11. CDR3 size: 16 residues. CDR3 in amino acids: CASGLPSSGTAYEQYF. The CDR3 region has the DNA TGTGCTAGTGGTTTGCCCTCATCTGGGACAGCTTACGAGCAGTACTTC. Supplemented by reference TRBV12-5 and TRBJ2-7, the full variable domain reads DARVTQTPRHKVTEMGQEVTMRCQPILGHNTVFWYRQTMMQGLELLAYFRNRAPLDDSGMPKDRFSAEMPDATLATLKIQPSEPRDSAVYFCASGLPSSGTAYEQYFGPGTRLTVT.

This chain links TRBV30 with TRBJ1-6; D is unclear. Deletions cut 1 base from V and 11 bases from J, with 6 bases between. The CDR3 is made up of 11 amino acids. Germline V CDR1 and CDR2: GTSNPN, SVGIG (reference sequence). CDR3 nucleotide sequence: TGTGCCTGGAGTGACAGTACACCCCTCCACTTT. It specifies CAWSDSTPLHF.

The chain is built from TRBV29-1 and TRBJ2-3, with D tentatively TRBD1 (5 bases). This CDR3 spans 14 amino acids. CDR1 and CDR2 from the germline V gene are SQVTM and ANQGSEA. The V and J ends lost 4 bases and 3 bases respectively, with 14 bases between them. CDR3 protein: CSVGGLGVTDTQYF. Written as DNA, the CDR3 is TGCAGCGTTGGGGGTTTAGGGGTTACAGATACGCAGTATTTT.

The rearrangement links TRBV9 to TRBJ2-1; D is ambiguous. Germline V gene data show CDR1 as SGDLS and CDR2 as YYNGEE. The CDR3 runs 15 residues. Trimming stripped 0 bases from V and 4 bases from J, with 11 bases between. This chain's CDR3 is CASSVAQATYNEQFF. The CDR3 nucleotides read TGTGCCAGCAGCGTAGCCCAGGCAACTTACAATGAGCAGTTCTTC.

CDR3 region: CASSPPGQGSSPLHF. The DNA of the CDR3 is TGCGCCAGCAGCCCACCGGGACAGGGGAGTTCACCCCTCCACTTT. The rearrangement uses TRBV4-1 and TRBJ1-6, with TRBD1 identical over 10 bases. The V segment lost 4 bases and the J segment 9 bases; nucleotides outside the gene matches: 6. CDR3 length: 15 residues. CDR1 is MGHRA and CDR2 is YSYEKL in the germline V gene.